This T cell receptor beta chain was retrieved from a study of graft-versus-host responses after intestinal transplantation. The study's findings and limits: GvH clones surfaced in recipient marrow, some emerging earlier in ileum or blood.

V lost 3 bases, J lost 5 bases, and 17 bases lay in between. The CDR3 is 15 residues long. Germline values: CDR1 MNHNS, CDR2 SASEGT. As concerns this clone: Its antigen is undetermined.

Using immunoSEQ multiplex PCR, the repertoire was profiled, and TCRdb retains in-frame clones only, with some absent. The sample lists approximately 110,000 clones, more than 90% occurring once. This material consisted of unstimulated CD4+ T cells sorted from spleen or lymph node cells, taken before transplant. The receptor comes from a human donor who was the organ donor for an intestinal transplant. The V gene is TRBV6-1, the J gene TRBJ2-7; D is possibly TRBD2 (6 bases). The CDR3 protein is CASSEWGDLVDEQYF. The CDR3 DNA reads as TGTGCCAGCAGTGAGTGGGGGGACCTAGTTGACGAGCAGTACTTC.